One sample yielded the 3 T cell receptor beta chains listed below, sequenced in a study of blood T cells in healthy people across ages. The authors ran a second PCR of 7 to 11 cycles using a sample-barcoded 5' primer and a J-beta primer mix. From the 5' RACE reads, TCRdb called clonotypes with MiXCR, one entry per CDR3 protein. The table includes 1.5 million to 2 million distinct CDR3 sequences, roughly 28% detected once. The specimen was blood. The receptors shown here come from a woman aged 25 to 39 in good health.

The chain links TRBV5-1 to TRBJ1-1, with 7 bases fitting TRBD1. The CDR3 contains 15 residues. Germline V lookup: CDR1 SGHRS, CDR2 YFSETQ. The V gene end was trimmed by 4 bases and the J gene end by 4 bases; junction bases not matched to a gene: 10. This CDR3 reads CASSRPTGSGTEAFF. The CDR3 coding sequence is TGCGCCAGCAGCCGGCCGACAGGGTCGGGCACTGAAGCTTTCTTT. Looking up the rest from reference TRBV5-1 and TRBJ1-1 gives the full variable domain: KAGVTQTPRYLIKTRGQQVTLSCSPISGHRSVSWYQQTPGQGLQFLFEYFSETQRNKGNFPGRFSGRQFSNSRSEMNVSTLELGDSALYLCASSRPTGSGTEAFFGQGTRLTVV.

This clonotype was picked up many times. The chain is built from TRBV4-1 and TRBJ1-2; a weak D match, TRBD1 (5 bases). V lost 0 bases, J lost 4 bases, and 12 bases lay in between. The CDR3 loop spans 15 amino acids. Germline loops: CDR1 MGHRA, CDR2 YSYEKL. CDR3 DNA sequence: TGCGCCAGCAGCCAAGATTCTCAGGGCGGCTATGGCTACACCTTC. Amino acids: CASSQDSQGGYGYTF.

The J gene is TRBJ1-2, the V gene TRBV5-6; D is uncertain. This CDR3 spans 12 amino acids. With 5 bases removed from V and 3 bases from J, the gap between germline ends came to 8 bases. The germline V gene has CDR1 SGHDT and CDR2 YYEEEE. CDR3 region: CASSFRYYGYTF. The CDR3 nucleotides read TGTGCCAGCAGTTTTAGATACTATGGCTACACCTTC. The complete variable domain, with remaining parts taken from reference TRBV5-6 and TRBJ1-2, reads DAGVTQSPTHLIKTRGQQVTLRCSPKSGHDTVSWYQQALGQGPQFIFQYYEEEERQRGNFPDRFSGHQFPNYSSELNVNALLLGDSALYLCASSFRYYGYTFGSGTRLTVV.